Shown below are 28 T cell receptor beta chains from a single sample sequenced in a study of response to subunit inactivated influenza vaccine. In TCRdb, the RT-PCR reads were re-called with MiXCR into one record per CDR3 protein. The repertoire has about 610,000 distinct CDR3 sequences, 12% to 15% of them found once; the top ten carry roughly 10%. This specimen was PBMCs from blood, taken about 11 days after vaccination. These receptors came from a man aged 50-60 years who received an inactivated influenza vaccine.

This clonotype was detected only a few times. The chain links TRBV7-3 to TRBJ1-6; D call uncertain. The CDR3 covers 14 residues. CDR1 and CDR2 (germline): SGHTA, FQGTGA. Trimming took 2 bases from V and 6 from J, leaving 8 bases between them. The CDR3 DNA is TGTGCCAGCAGCTTAGGAAACAGTAATTCACCCCTCCACTTT. It is translated as CASSLGNSNSPLHF.

This chain links TRBV4-2 with TRBJ2-1, with D perhaps TRBD1 (6 bases). The CDR3 runs 16 residues. V was pared by 3 bases and J by 2 bases, with 14 bases between. Germline CDR1 reads LGHNA; CDR2 reads YNFKEQ. As DNA, the CDR3 is TGTGCCAGCAGCCATGTCCGAGACAGGACCTACAATGAGCAGTTCTTC. The encoded protein is CASSHVRDRTYNEQFF.

This clonotype showed up just a few times. The chain is built from TRBV2 and TRBJ2-3; D unclear. The CDR3 runs to 16 residues. The germline gives CDR1 SNHLY, CDR2 FYNNEI. With 5 bases removed from V and 0 bases from J, the gap between germline ends came to 15 bases. CDR3: CASSPLTFTSTDTQYF. In DNA form, the CDR3 reads TGTGCCAGCAGTCCACTGACATTCACCAGCACAGATACGCAGTATTTT.

The chain is built from TRBV20-1 and TRBJ2-7; 8 bases fit TRBD2. CDR3 length equals 14 residues. Germline assignment: CDR1 DFQATT and CDR2 SNEGSKA (reference sequence). V lost 5 bases and J lost 6; bases outside the gene matches: 12. The CDR3 region is CSARQRGRLLEQYF. The CDR3 region has the DNA TGCAGTGCTCGCCAGCGGGGGCGGTTGCTCGAGCAGTACTTC.

This clonotype has a handful of counts. The rearrangement links TRBV6-5 to TRBJ2-7, with a possible D match to TRBD1 (6 bases). This CDR3 has 14 residues. Germline CDR1 MNHEY, CDR2 SVGAGI. V gave up 2 bases and J gave up 5 bases, with 13 bases separating them. CDR3 protein: CASSYPPRGHEQYF. The CDR3 DNA follows: TGTGCCAGCAGTTACCCGCCCAGGGGCCACGAGCAGTACTTC.

This clonotype was seen a few times. The chain combines TRBV6-5 with TRBJ2-7; D is unresolved. Between the trimmed V and J ends, which lost 0 bases and 3 bases, there was a span of 12 bases. CDR1 and CDR2 (germline): MNHEY, SVGAGI. The CDR3 has 15 residues. The CDR3 spells CASSYSKQAHYEQYF. The CDR3 DNA reads TGTGCCAGCAGTTACTCGAAGCAGGCCCACTACGAGCAGTACTTC.

This clonotype has at least ten counts. The V call is TRBV12-3 or TRBV12-4, the J call TRBJ1-5, with 7 positions matching TRBD1. V was pared by 5 bases and J by 1 base, with 8 bases of the junction left unmatched. The CDR3 has 16 residues. CDR3 region: CASSTRQGVSNQPQHF. As DNA, the CDR3 is TGTGCCAGCAGTACCCGACAGGGCGTGAGCAATCAGCCCCAGCATTTT.

V and J are TRBV7-2 and TRBJ2-1, with D possibly being TRBD1 (5 bases). This CDR3 spans 13 amino acids. The germline V and J ends were trimmed by 5 bases and 11 bases, with 16 bases remaining between them. Germline assignment: CDR1 SGHTA and CDR2 FQGNSA. The DNA for the CDR3 is TGTGCCAGCAGCCCCGCTCGGTGGGGCCAGCAGTTCTTC. Protein sequence: CASSPARWGQQFF.

Concerning this clonotype: Possible read error: a much larger clone is one base away. This chain links TRBV29-1 with TRBJ2-3; D gene ambiguous. With 5 bases removed from V and 4 bases from J, the gap between germline ends came to 13 bases. Germline CDR1 is SQVTM and CDR2 is ANQGSEA. The CDR3 consists of 13 residues. In DNA form, the CDR3 reads TGCAGCGTTACAGAGTTCAGCGCAGATACGCAGTATTTT. Amino acids: CSVTEFSADTQYF.

This clonotype has more than one count but fewer than ten. The J gene is TRBJ1-3, the V gene TRBV4-3, with D maybe TRBD1 (5 bases). This CDR3 contains 17 residues. With 1 base removed from V and 0 bases from J, the gap between germline ends came to 13 bases. CDR1 and CDR2 (germline): LGHNA, YSLEER. DNA for the CDR3: TGCGCCAGCAGCCAAGCTGTAAGGACACGCTCTGGAAACACCATATATTTT. This gives the protein CASSQAVRTRSGNTIYF.

In DNA, the CDR3 is TGTGCCAGCAGTTACTCGATCTTCGGGAGTGACTACGAGCAGTACTTC. Translation gives CASSYSIFGSDYEQYF. V usage is TRBV6-5 and J usage is TRBJ2-7; D possibly corresponds to TRBD2 (6 bases). Germline V gene sequence: CDR1 MNHEY, CDR2 SVGAGI. This CDR3 is built from 16 residues. V gave up 0 bases and J gave up 3 bases, with 15 bases separating them.

The chain uses TRBV29-1 and TRBJ2-3; 9 bases map to TRBD1. Germline V lookup: CDR1 SQVTM, CDR2 ANQGSEA. The CDR3 consists of 15 residues. The ends lost 2 bases at V and 4 bases at J; junction bases unmatched: 7. The CDR3 loop is CSVERTGDVSDTQYF. CDR3 DNA sequence: TGCAGCGTTGAACGGACAGGGGATGTGTCAGATACGCAGTATTTT.

There are a few counts of this clonotype. This chain joins TRBV11-2 and TRBJ2-1; no reliable D call. Trimming stripped 6 bases from V and 4 bases from J, with 16 bases between. Germline V lookup: CDR1 SGHAT, CDR2 FQNNGV. The CDR3 covers 15 residues. The CDR3 protein is CASRIYTGWYNEQFF. The CDR3 region has the DNA TGTGCCAGCAGAATATACACCGGCTGGTACAATGAGCAGTTCTTC.

This clonotype occurred a few times. The DNA is left out, because the CDR3 cannot be placed on it with certainty; the CDR3 is given as TCRdb lists it. The chain has TRBV7-8 and TRBJ2-7; TRBD1 is taken as the D call from the table, unchecked against the DNA. The CDR3 contains 16 residues when both ends are counted. CDR1 is SGHVS and CDR2 is FQNEAQ in the germline V gene. CDR3 loop: CASSLLRFGIPYEQYF.

This clonotype was counted between two and nine times. The chain combines TRBV6-2 or TRBV6-3 with TRBJ2-3, with TRBD2 matching 10 bases. The CDR3 is 14 amino acids. V gave up 7 bases and J gave up 3 bases; unmatched junction bases: 4. The germline V gene encodes CDR1 MNHEY and CDR2 SVGEGT. CDR3 amino acids: CASIGLAVTDTQYF. CDR3 in DNA: TGTGCCAGCATAGGACTAGCGGTAACAGATACGCAGTATTTT.

The genes are TRBV7-9 and TRBJ1-5; TRBD1 matches 7 bases. Looked up from germline, CDR1 is SEHNR and CDR2 is FQNEAQ (reference sequence). The CDR3 is 15 residues long. With 1 base clipped from V and 6 bases from J, the junction kept 6 bases outside the gene matches. CDR3 coding DNA: TGTGCCAGCAGCTTAGAAGGGGGCGCAAGTCAGCCCCAGCATTTT. This sequence encodes CASSLEGGASQPQHF.

The rearrangement links TRBV10-3 to TRBJ2-5; D tentatively fits TRBD1 or TRBD2 (5 bases each). The CDR3 sequence is 15 residues long. Trimming removed 0 bases from V and 0 bases from J, with 8 bases in between. Germline CDR1 and CDR2: ENHRY and SYGVKD. CDR3 in DNA: TGTGCCATCAGTGAGTCGGGGACGGACCAAGAGACCCAGTACTTC. This codes for CAISESGTDQETQYF.

Only a few counts were recorded for this clonotype. This sequence joins TRBV4-3 and TRBJ2-1; D is perhaps TRBD1 (5 bases). CDR3 length equals 16 residues. Trimming took 1 base from V and 5 from J, leaving 15 bases between them. Germline CDR1 and CDR2: LGHNA and YSLEER. CDR3 region: CASSQVKTAPNNEQFF. The DNA for the CDR3 is TGCGCCAGCAGCCAAGTTAAGACAGCCCCCAACAATGAGCAGTTCTTC.

The sample holds a few counts of this clonotype. The chain uses TRBV20-1 and TRBJ1-2, with 8 positions matching TRBD1. The ends lost 6 bases at V and 5 bases at J; junction bases unmatched: 17. CDR1 and CDR2 (germline): DFQATT, SNEGSKA (reference sequence). The CDR3 totals 16 residues. The CDR3 is CSAEGTGLKVRYGYTF. The DNA for the CDR3 is TGCAGTGCAGAGGGGACAGGTCTGAAGGTTCGGTATGGCTACACCTTC.

This clonotype has just a few counts. V and J are TRBV7-3 and TRBJ2-2, with D uncertain. The CDR3 loop spans 15 amino acids. The V end lost 4 bases, the J end lost 5 bases, and 14 bases lay between the germline ends. Germline V gene sequence: CDR1 SGHTA, CDR2 FQGTGA. CDR3 protein: CASSSHGQETGELFF. DNA of the CDR3: TGTGCCAGCAGCTCGCACGGGCAAGAGACCGGGGAGCTGTTTTTT.

The chain joins TRBV19 to TRBJ1-2, with D perhaps matching TRBD1 (5 bases). This CDR3 contains 11 residues. V was pared by 5 bases and J by 7 bases, with 8 bases between. Germline V lookup: CDR1 LNHDA, CDR2 SQIVND (reference sequence). The CDR3 region has the DNA TGTGCCAGTAGTGCGGACACTGGCTACACCTTC. Translating it yields CASSADTGYTF. Supplemented by reference TRBV19 and TRBJ1-2, the full variable domain reads DGGITQSPKYLFRKEGQNVTLSCEQNLNHDAMYWYRQDPGQGLRLIYYSQIVNDFQKGDIAEGYSVSREKKESFPLTVTSAQKNPTAFYLCASSADTGYTFGSGTRLTVV.

The CDR3 loop reads CASSLQGGLNTEAFF. The CDR3 nucleotides are TGCGCCAGCAGCCTACAAGGGGGCCTTAACACTGAAGCTTTCTTT. The chain couples TRBV4-1 to TRBJ1-1; TRBD1 matches 7 bases. Germline V CDR1 and CDR2: MGHRA, YSYEKL. V gave up 4 bases and J gave up 2 bases; unmatched junction bases: 7. The CDR3 is 15 residues long.

The rearrangement uses TRBV10-2 and TRBJ2-1, with 7 bases identical to TRBD1. CDR3 size: 14 residues. Per germline, CDR1 WSHSY and CDR2 SAAADI. V lost 6 bases to trimming and J lost 6 bases; unmatched junction nucleotides: 8. CDR3 amino acids: CASSIPGQPNEQFF. CDR3 in DNA: TGCGCCAGCAGCATTCCGGGACAGCCCAATGAGCAGTTCTTC.

This chain connects TRBV7-9 to TRBJ1-2, with TRBD1 matching 12 bases. From germline, CDR1 is SEHNR and CDR2 FQNEAQ (reference sequence). V was clipped by 5 bases and J by 3 bases; unmatched bases: 4. This CDR3 has 15 residues. CDR3 bases: TGTGCCAGCAGCGGGACAGGGGGCGCGGACTATGGCTACACCTTC. It encodes CASSGTGGADYGYTF.

The chain combines TRBV12-3 or TRBV12-4 with TRBJ2-3, with D possibly being TRBD1 (6 bases). Deletions cut 4 bases from V and 4 bases from J, with 12 bases between. The CDR3 is 14 residues long. In DNA, the CDR3 is TGTGCCAGCAGTTCCGGACAGTTCGCAGATACGCAGTATTTT. It encodes CASSSGQFADTQYF.

This clonotype appeared a few times. This chain connects TRBV20-1 to TRBJ2-3; D not resolved. Trimming left V 5 bases short and J 4 bases short, with 10 bases between. The CDR3 spans 12 residues. Germline loops: CDR1 DFQATT, CDR2 SNEGSKA (reference sequence). This CDR3 is CSAGPRADTQYF. The CDR3 nucleotides read TGCAGTGCTGGGCCTAGGGCAGATACGCAGTATTTT.

This clonotype was seen ten or more times. This chain links TRBV10-3 with TRBJ1-1; a weak D match, TRBD1 (6 bases). CDR1 is ENHRY, CDR2 SYGVKD, per germline. With 7 bases removed from V and 1 base from J, the gap between germline ends came to 10 bases. The CDR3 is 13 amino acids. The CDR3 DNA is TGTGCCATCACCCCGGGACAGAACACTGAAGCTTTCTTT. Translated: CAITPGQNTEAFF.

This clonotype counts as medium-sized. This chain connects TRBV7-2 to TRBJ2-5, with D perhaps TRBD2 (5 bases). The V gene lost 5 bases and the J gene lost 4 bases, with 14 bases spanning the gap. In germline, CDR1 is SGHTA, CDR2 FQGNSA. This CDR3 has 14 amino acids. CDR3 in DNA: TGTGCCAGCAGCACACCGGGGTTCGGAGAGACCCAGTACTTC. Protein sequence: CASSTPGFGETQYF.